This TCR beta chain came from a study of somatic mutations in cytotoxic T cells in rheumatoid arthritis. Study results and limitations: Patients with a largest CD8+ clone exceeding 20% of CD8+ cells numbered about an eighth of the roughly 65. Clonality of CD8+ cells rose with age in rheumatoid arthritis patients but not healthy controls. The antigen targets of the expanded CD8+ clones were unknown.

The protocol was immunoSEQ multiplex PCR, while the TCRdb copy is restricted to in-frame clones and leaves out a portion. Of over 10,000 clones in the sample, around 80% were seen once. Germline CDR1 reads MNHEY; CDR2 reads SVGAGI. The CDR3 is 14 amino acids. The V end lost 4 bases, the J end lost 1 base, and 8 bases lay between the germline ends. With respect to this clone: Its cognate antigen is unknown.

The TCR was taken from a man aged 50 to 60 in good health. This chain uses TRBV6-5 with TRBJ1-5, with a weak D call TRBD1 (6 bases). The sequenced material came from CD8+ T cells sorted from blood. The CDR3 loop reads CASSLDSSNQPQHF. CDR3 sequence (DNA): TGTGCCAGCAGTTTGGACAGCAGCAATCAGCCCCAGCATTTT.